This note documents a single T cell receptor beta chain sequence. This record belongs to a study of blood T cell repertoires in COVID-19. Study details: Acute-phase and convalescent COVID-19 samples originated in the United States, Italy and Spain. The analysed material was cDNA or gDNA that came from T cells, B-cell-depleted T cells, or PBMCs.

CDR3 length equals 14 residues. The germline V gene has CDR1 MNHEY and CDR2 SVGAGI. V lost 6 bases and J lost 5; bases outside the gene matches: 7. Per the study methods: Amplification from reference gene primers served as the basis for estimated nucleated cell counts. Measured with immunoSEQ multiplex PCR; TCRdb has only the in-frame clones, and not every one. V, J and clone size were drawn from that table, and D and trimming were deduced from the DNA. The data show tens of thousands of clones, about 86% seen once. The sequencing input was peripheral blood. The receptor comes from a woman in her 70s with active COVID-19. The gene calls are TRBV6-5 and TRBJ1-2; the match to TRBD1 covers 9 bases. The CDR3 loop is CASRPDRGFYGYTF. The CDR3 coding sequence is TGTGCCAGCAGACCCGACAGGGGGTTTTATGGCTACACCTTC.